These 30 T cell receptor beta chains were sequenced from one sample in a study of T-cell memory formation after mild COVID-19. TCRdb itself ran the 5' RACE reads through MiXCR, one entry per CDR3 protein. The table includes some 200,000 distinct CDR3 sequences, over 20% detected once. What was sequenced was PBMCs or a T cell subset sorted from them (not recorded which). The receptors come from an adult woman who had mild COVID-19 (a few samples of this study predate the infection). Cell type and time point are not known.

V and J are TRBV5-1 and TRBJ2-2; TRBD2 matches at 8 bases. CDR3 size: 16 residues. Germline V gene sequence: CDR1 SGHRS, CDR2 YFSETQ. V trimming: 4 bases; J trimming: 4 bases; junction bases outside the gene matches: 9. This CDR3 reads CASSPLDGGGTGELFF. The CDR3 DNA follows: TGCGCCAGCAGCCCGCTTGACGGGGGGGGCACCGGGGAGCTGTTTTTT.

The J gene is TRBJ1-2, the V gene TRBV5-1, with a weak D call TRBD1 (5 bases). The CDR3 totals 17 residues. Germline CDR1 and CDR2: SGHRS and YFSETQ. Trimming took 2 bases from V and 4 from J, leaving 21 bases between them. CDR3 region: CASSLGAGTIPGYGYTF. The DNA for the CDR3 is TGCGCCAGCAGCTTAGGTGCGGGGACGATCCCCGGCTATGGCTACACCTTC.

This chain connects TRBV12-3 or TRBV12-4 to TRBJ1-5; D possibly corresponds to TRBD1 (6 bases). V was shortened by 5 bases and J by 3 bases, with 11 bases between the two germline ends. The CDR3 has 14 residues. The CDR3 region is CASSPDRNNQPQHF. DNA for the CDR3: TGTGCCAGCAGTCCCGACAGGAACAATCAGCCCCAGCATTTT.

The chain recombines TRBV4-2 with TRBJ1-1; D might be TRBD1 (5 bases). The CDR3 runs 14 residues. V lost 4 bases to trimming and J lost 6 bases, with 15 bases between them. Germline CDR1 LGHNA, CDR2 YNFKEQ. The CDR3, as DNA: TGTGCCAGCAGCCGGGGAGCCAGGGACGCTGAAGCTTTCTTT. Encoded protein: CASSRGARDAEAFF.

The chain is built from TRBV20-1 and TRBJ2-3; no clear D gene. The ends were cut back, 4 bases at V and 2 bases at J, with 10 bases in the middle. CDR1 and CDR2 (germline): DFQATT, SNEGSKA (reference sequence). The length of the CDR3 is 13 residues. As DNA, the CDR3 is TGCAGTGCTATAGGGCGAAACACAGATACGCAGTATTTT. This translates into CSAIGRNTDTQYF.

This clonotype has just a few counts. This sequence joins TRBV7-9 and TRBJ2-6; D might be TRBD1 (5 bases). CDR3 length: 17 residues. Per the germline V gene, CDR1 is SEHNR and CDR2 is FQNEAQ (reference sequence). Trimming took off 8 bases at V and 0 bases at J, with 17 bases between the two ends. Written as DNA, the CDR3 is TGTGCCAGCGACGACAGCCAAGCCAGCTCTGGGGCCAACGTCCTGACTTTC. Amino acid sequence: CASDDSQASSGANVLTF.

The J gene is TRBJ2-7, the V gene TRBV7-9; 12 nucleotides match TRBD1. This CDR3 is 15 amino acids long. J lost 6 bases, V lost 5 bases, and 8 bases had no gene match. Per the germline V gene, CDR1 is SEHNR and CDR2 is FQNEAQ (reference sequence). For the CDR3, the DNA is TGTGCCAGCAGCCGTCCGGGACAGGGGGCTTTCGAGCAGTACTTC. It yields the protein CASSRPGQGAFEQYF.

This clonotype was counted ten times or more. The V gene is TRBV5-1, the J gene TRBJ1-1, with a tentative D call TRBD1 (5 bases). V was shortened by 0 bases and J by 2 bases, with 8 bases between the two germline ends. Germline values: CDR1 SGHRS, CDR2 YFSETQ. The CDR3 has 14 amino acids. The DNA of the CDR3 is TGCGCCAGCAGCTTGGGGGGCCCCAACACTGAAGCTTTCTTT. Protein: CASSLGGPNTEAFF.

This chain links TRBV5-5 with TRBJ2-4; possible D gene TRBD2, 6 bases. V was pared by 4 bases and J by 2 bases, with 13 bases between. The CDR3 has 15 residues. The V gene's germline CDR1 is SGHKS and CDR2 YYEKEE (reference sequence). This CDR3 is CASSLSGGPKNIQYF. CDR3 in DNA: TGTGCCAGCAGCCTCTCCGGGGGACCCAAAAACATTCAGTACTTC.

Comment on this clonotype: One end of the junction fails to match germline, which may point to a read error. V is TRBV5-1 and J is TRBJ2-1; D is possibly TRBD1 (6 bases). Germline CDR1 SGHRS, CDR2 YFSETQ. This CDR3 spans 17 amino acids. Here the CDR3 reads CASSLAGYRVSDNEQFF. CDR3 bases: TGCGCCAGCAGCTTGGCGGGTTACAGGGTTTCTGACAACGAGCAGTTCTTC.

This clonotype was found a few times. The chain joins TRBV9 to TRBJ2-1; TRBD2 is a possible D gene (6 bases). V was clipped by 5 bases and J by 8 bases, with 20 bases between them. Germline CDR1 and CDR2: SGDLS and YYNGEE. The CDR3 runs to 15 residues. Written as DNA, the CDR3 is TGTGCCAGCAGTAACCGGGACTCGGGCCTCGATGAGCAGTTCTTC. This gives the protein CASSNRDSGLDEQFF.

The chain joins TRBV15 to TRBJ1-1, with a possible D match to TRBD1 (5 bases). In germline, CDR1 is LNHNV, CDR2 YYDKDF (reference sequence). V dropped 10 bases and J dropped 1 base, with 31 bases sitting between them. The CDR3 runs to 19 residues. The CDR3: CAIYLLSPGPRLPNTEAFF. The CDR3 nucleotides read TGTGCCATCTACCTTCTAAGCCCGGGACCCCGATTGCCGAACACTGAAGCTTTCTTT.

V and J are TRBV2 and TRBJ1-1; D is possibly TRBD1 (5 bases). V lost 3 bases to trimming and J lost 1 base, with 12 bases between them. The CDR3 extends over 15 amino acids. The germline CDR1 and CDR2 sequences are SNHLY and FYNNEI. CDR3 protein: CASSDPGKGNTEAFF. DNA of the CDR3: TGTGCCAGCAGTGATCCAGGGAAGGGGAACACTGAAGCTTTCTTT.

The V and J genes are TRBV6-5 and TRBJ2-1; the match to TRBD1 covers 8 bases. V was pared by 2 bases and J by 1 base, with 7 bases of the junction left unmatched. Germline loops: CDR1 MNHEY, CDR2 SVGAGI. The CDR3 contains 17 residues. This CDR3 is CASSYPRTGRSYNEQFF. The CDR3 DNA reads TGTGCCAGCAGTTACCCTCGGACAGGGAGGTCCTACAATGAGCAGTTCTTC.

The chain carries TRBV20-1 and TRBJ1-2; TRBD1 aligns across 7 bases. V lost 3 bases to trimming and J lost 4 bases; unmatched junction nucleotides: 5. The CDR3 contains 13 residues. Germline CDR1 DFQATT, CDR2 SNEGSKA (reference sequence). CDR3 loop: CSASGQGVYGYTF. The CDR3, as DNA: TGCAGTGCTAGTGGGCAGGGGGTCTATGGCTACACCTTC.

The chain joins TRBV4-1 to TRBJ2-2, with D unclear. V lost 6 bases to trimming and J lost 3 bases, with 5 bases between them. CDR3 length: 12 residues. Germline V CDR1 and CDR2: MGHRA, YSYEKL. The CDR3 DNA follows: TGCGCCAGCAGAGTTGACACCGGGGAGCTGTTTTTT. Residues: CASRVDTGELFF.

The V call is TRBV29-1, the J call TRBJ1-2; 8 nucleotides align to TRBD1. This CDR3 has 14 residues. Looked up from germline, CDR1 is SQVTM and CDR2 is ANQGSEA. V lost 1 base and J lost 4; bases outside the gene matches: 5. The CDR3 DNA sequence: TGCAGCGTTGAAGCGGCAGGGGGCGGCTATGGCTACACCTTC. It codes for CSVEAAGGGYGYTF. Based on the CDR3 plus reference TRBV29-1 and TRBJ1-2, the full variable domain is SAVISQKPSRDICQRGTSLTIQCQVDSQVTMMFWYRQQPGQSLTLIATANQGSEATYESGFVIDKFPISRPNLTFSTLTVSNMSPEDSSIYLCSVEAAGGGYGYTFGSGTRLTVV.

This rearrangement joins TRBV3-1 to TRBJ2-7, with 11 bases lining up with TRBD2. J gave up 3 bases and V 0 bases, and 4 bases lay outside the gene matches. CDR3 length equals 16 residues. CDR1 is LGHDT and CDR2 is YNNKEL in the germline V gene (reference sequence). CDR3 protein: CASSQDSTSGSYEQYF. CDR3 nucleotide sequence: TGTGCCAGCAGCCAAGATTCCACTAGCGGGAGCTACGAGCAGTACTTC.

In this sample, this clonotype turned up a few times. The V and J genes are TRBV12-3 or TRBV12-4 and TRBJ2-3; D remains unclear. The CDR3 sequence is 11 residues long. The V end was cut by 6 bases, the J end by 14 bases, with 15 bases between. In nucleotides, the CDR3 is TGTGCCAGCAGCCCCGGGCCCAGTCCGTATTTT. Amino acid sequence: CASSPGPSPYF.

This clonotype has only a few counts. The V and J genes are TRBV11-2 and TRBJ2-1; D assignment may be TRBD1 or TRBD2 (5 bases each). This CDR3 spans 17 amino acids. Trimming cost V 2 bases and J 4 bases, with 18 bases left between them. Germline V CDR1 and CDR2: SGHAT, FQNNGV. Here the CDR3 reads CASSLIWGSGLYNEQFF. The CDR3 DNA reads TGTGCCAGCAGCTTAATCTGGGGGTCGGGCCTATACAATGAGCAGTTCTTC.

This clonotype has ten or more counts. The chain is built from TRBV9 and TRBJ2-1; D is unclear. The V and J ends lost 2 bases and 3 bases respectively, with 6 bases between them. CDR1 SGDLS and CDR2 YYNGEE come from the germline V gene. The length of the CDR3 is 13 residues. The CDR3 region is CASSVGHYNEQFF. Here the CDR3 DNA reads TGTGCCAGCAGCGTGGGTCACTACAATGAGCAGTTCTTC.

The J gene is TRBJ2-7, the V gene TRBV24-1, with D hard to call. The CDR3 has 11 amino acids. Germline CDR1 and CDR2: KGHDR and SFDVKD. V was clipped by 4 bases and J by 7 bases, with 7 bases between them. The CDR3 sequence is CATSDYSEQYF. For the CDR3, the DNA is TGTGCCACCAGTGACTACTCAGAGCAGTACTTC.

The chain carries TRBV6-6 and TRBJ1-6; the D gene is possibly TRBD1 (6 bases). V dropped 5 bases and J dropped 8 bases, with 10 bases sitting between them. The CDR3 length is 13 residues. The germline gives CDR1 MNHNY, CDR2 SVGAGI (reference sequence). The CDR3 DNA sequence: TGTGCCAGCAGTGATACAGGGTATTCACCCCTCCACTTT. Translating it yields CASSDTGYSPLHF.

This clonotype was counted only a few times. The chain couples TRBV7-6 to TRBJ2-7; D not resolved. Trimming pared 1 base from V and 3 bases from J, leaving 7 bases between. Germline-derived CDR1 and CDR2 are SGHVS and FNYEAQ. The CDR3 loop spans 13 amino acids. The DNA for the CDR3 is TGTGCCAGCAGCTTAGGTAGCCGCTACGAGCAGTACTTC. It specifies CASSLGSRYEQYF.

This clonotype has a handful of counts. V is TRBV5-1 and J is TRBJ1-5; possibly TRBD1 for D (5 bases). Germline assignment: CDR1 SGHRS and CDR2 YFSETQ. The CDR3 is made up of 13 amino acids. The V end lost 3 bases, the J end lost 5 bases, and 9 bases lay between the germline ends. CDR3 amino acids: CASSWGTDQPQHF. In DNA, the CDR3 is TGCGCCAGCAGCTGGGGGACGGATCAGCCCCAGCATTTT.

This clonotype was recorded many times. The rearrangement uses TRBV7-8 and TRBJ2-3; 7 nucleotides align to TRBD1. V dropped 6 bases and J dropped 2; count of bases not matched to a gene: 5. The CDR3 runs to 14 residues. Per the germline V gene, CDR1 is SGHVS and CDR2 is FQNEAQ. The CDR3 DNA sequence: TGTGCCAGCAGATCGGGACAGTTCACAGATACGCAGTATTTT. It translates to CASRSGQFTDTQYF.

This clonotype appeared a few times. This rearrangement joins TRBV15 to TRBJ2-1, with 9 bases aligning to TRBD2. CDR3 length: 15 amino acids. V shed 3 bases and J 6 bases; nucleotides not matched to a gene: 6. Germline V gene sequence: CDR1 LNHNV, CDR2 YYDKDF (reference sequence). The CDR3 is CATSSRGGASNEQFF. As DNA, the CDR3 is TGTGCCACCAGCAGCCGCGGGGGGGCCAGCAATGAGCAGTTCTTC.

The CDR3 DNA is TGTGCCAGCAGCATGAAAGCGGACCAAGAGACCCAGTACTTC. It encodes CASSMKADQETQYF. The V gene is TRBV7-9, the J gene TRBJ2-5; D perhaps matches TRBD2 (5 bases). V lost 5 bases to trimming and J lost 0 bases, with 10 bases between them. Germline loops: CDR1 SEHNR, CDR2 FQNEAQ (reference sequence). The CDR3 runs to 14 residues. The full variable domain, rest sourced from reference TRBV7-9 and TRBJ2-5, is DTGVSQNPRHKITKRGQNVTFRCDPISEHNRLYWYRQTLGQGPEFLTYFQNEAQLEKSRLLSDRFSAERPKGSFSTLEIQRTEQGDSAMYLCASSMKADQETQYFGPGTRLLVL.

The rearrangement joins TRBV14 to TRBJ2-1, with 10 bases lining up with TRBD2. The germline V gene has CDR1 SGHDN and CDR2 FVKESK. The CDR3 extends over 15 amino acids. The junction had 5 bases not matched to a gene; V was cut back by 2 bases and J by 7 bases. CDR3 coding DNA: TGTGCCAGCAGCCAACTAGCGGGGGCAGCAAATGAGCAGTTCTTC. This gives the protein CASSQLAGAANEQFF. Filled out from reference TRBV14 and TRBJ2-1, the complete variable domain reads EAGVTQFPSHSVIEKGQTVTLRCDPISGHDNLYWYRRVMGKEIKFLLHFVKESKQDESGMPNNRFLAERTGGTYSTLKVQPAELEDSGVYFCASSQLAGAANEQFFGPGTRLTVL.

The chain recombines TRBV7-3 with TRBJ1-1; no definite D call. Between the trimmed V and J ends, which lost 6 bases and 1 base, there was a span of 9 bases. Germline V gene data show CDR1 as SGHTA and CDR2 as FQGTGA. The CDR3 is 13 residues long. CDR3 in amino acids: CASRGPGNTEAFF. CDR3 nucleotides: TGTGCCAGCAGAGGGCCGGGGAACACTGAAGCTTTCTTT.